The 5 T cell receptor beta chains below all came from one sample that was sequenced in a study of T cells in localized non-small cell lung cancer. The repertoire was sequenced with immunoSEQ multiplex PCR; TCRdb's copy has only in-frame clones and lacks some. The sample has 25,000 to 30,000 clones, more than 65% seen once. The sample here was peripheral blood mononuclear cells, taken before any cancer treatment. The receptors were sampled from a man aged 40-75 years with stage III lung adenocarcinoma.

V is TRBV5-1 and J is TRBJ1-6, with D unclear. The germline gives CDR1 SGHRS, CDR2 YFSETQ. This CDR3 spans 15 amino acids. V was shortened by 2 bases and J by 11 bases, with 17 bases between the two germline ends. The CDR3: CASSFGVSVRAPLHF. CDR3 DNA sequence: TGCGCCAGCAGCTTTGGGGTATCTGTAAGGGCACCCCTCCACTTT.

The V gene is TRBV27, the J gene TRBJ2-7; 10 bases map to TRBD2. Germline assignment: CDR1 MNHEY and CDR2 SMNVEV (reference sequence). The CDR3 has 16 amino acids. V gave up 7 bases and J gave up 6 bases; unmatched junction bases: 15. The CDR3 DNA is TGTGCCAGCACCCCACTCCTAGCGGGAGTCGGTGGCGAGCAGTACTTC. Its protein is CASTPLLAGVGGEQYF.

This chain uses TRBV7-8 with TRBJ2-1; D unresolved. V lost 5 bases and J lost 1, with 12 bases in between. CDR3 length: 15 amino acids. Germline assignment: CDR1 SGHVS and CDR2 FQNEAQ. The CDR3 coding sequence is TGTGCCAGCAGCCAAAACATAGTTTCCTACAATGAGCAGTTCTTC. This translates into CASSQNIVSYNEQFF.

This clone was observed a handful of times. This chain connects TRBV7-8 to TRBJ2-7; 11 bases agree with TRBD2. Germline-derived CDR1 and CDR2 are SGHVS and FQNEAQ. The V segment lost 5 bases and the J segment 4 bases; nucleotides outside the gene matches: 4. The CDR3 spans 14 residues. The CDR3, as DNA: TGTGCCAGCAGCCAAACTAGCGGGAGATACGAGCAGTACTTC. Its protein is CASSQTSGRYEQYF. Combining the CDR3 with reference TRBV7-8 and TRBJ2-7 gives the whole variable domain GAGVSQSPRYKVAKRGQDVALRCDPISGHVSLFWYQQALGQGPEFLTYFQNEAQLDKSGLPSDRFFAERPEGSVSTLKIQRTQQEDSAVYLCASSQTSGRYEQYFGPGTRLTVT.

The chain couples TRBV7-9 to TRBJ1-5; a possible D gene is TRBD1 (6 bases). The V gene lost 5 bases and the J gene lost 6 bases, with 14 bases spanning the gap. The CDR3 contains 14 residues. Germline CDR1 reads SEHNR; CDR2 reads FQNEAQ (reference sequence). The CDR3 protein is CASSDDRPGQPQHF. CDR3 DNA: TGTGCCAGCAGCGATGACAGGCCTGGTCAGCCCCAGCATTTT.